This section outlines one T cell receptor (beta chain) sequence together with its context. Trimming shortened V by 0 bases and J by 2 bases, and 8 bases separated the two germline ends. The CDR3 covers 15 residues. Germline loops: CDR1 GTSNPN, CDR2 SVGIG (reference sequence). In the study's own analysis: Estimated nucleated cell counts came from reference gene primer amplification. Sequencing was performed with immunoSEQ multiplex PCR; in TCRdb, only in-frame clones are kept and a portion is missing. V and J calls plus clone size are reproduced from that table; the DNA served to infer D and trimming. The sample has a few hundred thousand clones, roughly 89% seen once; the top ten hold around 4.6%. The data were taken from a study of blood T cell repertoires in COVID-19. Across the whole study: Collection of acute and convalescent COVID-19 samples took place in the United States, Italy and Spain. T cells, B-cell-depleted T cells, or PBMCs supplied cDNA or gDNA.

The rearrangement joins TRBV30 to TRBJ2-6, with D uncertain. Sequencing was done on a sample of peripheral blood. The TCR comes from a woman in her 40s who had recovered from COVID-19. The CDR3 reads CAWSVPSPGANVLTF. For the CDR3, the DNA is TGTGCCTGGAGTGTACCCAGTCCTGGGGCCAACGTCCTGACTTTC.